The clone carrying this TCR beta chain was seen more than once but under ten times. Its antigen remains unknown. The germline V gene has CDR1 SGHRS and CDR2 YFSETQ. The V and J ends lost 2 bases and 8 bases respectively, with 11 bases between them. The CDR3 has 13 residues. This sample stems from a study of response to subunit inactivated influenza vaccine. The study's findings and limits: Authors suggested each seasonal flu vaccination may recruit only limited numbers of new T cells.

TCRdb reanalysed the RT-PCR reads using MiXCR and keeps one entry per CDR3 protein. The data hold around 470,000 distinct CDR3 sequences, with approximately 7.2% observed a single time. The clonotype comes from a man aged 50 to 75 who received an inactivated influenza vaccine. The material sequenced was PBMCs from blood, taken around 25 months after vaccination. The gene calls are TRBV5-1 and TRBJ2-1, with D possibly being TRBD1 (6 bases). CDR3 in DNA: TGCGCCAGCAGCTTTCGGCGGACAGATGAGCAGTTCTTC. This sequence encodes CASSFRRTDEQFF.